Sequencing of this T cell receptor beta chain was carried out in a study of T-cell memory formation after mild COVID-19. Regarding the study as a whole: Second-wave clones that peaked on day 37 lacked confirmed SARS-CoV-2 specificity.

The TCR alpha and TCR beta cDNA libraries, bearing sample barcodes and UMIs, were generated by 5'RACE using constant-segment primers. TCRdb used MiXCR to reprocess the 5' RACE reads, holding one entry per CDR3 protein. The sample lists a few hundred thousand distinct CDR3 sequences, approximately 16% occurring once. This clonotype was counted between two and nine times. Its antigen is not identified. The receptor's source is a man aged 18 to 30 who had mild COVID-19 (a few samples of this study predate the infection). Cell type and time point are not known. Material for sequencing was PBMCs or a T cell subset sorted from them (not recorded which).

The CDR3 region is CASTARAGVETQYF. The CDR3 DNA follows: TGTGCCAGCACCGCCAGGGCAGGGGTAGAGACCCAGTACTTC. The rearrangement links TRBV7-9 to TRBJ2-5; maybe TRBD1 (6 bases). With 7 bases removed from V and 4 bases from J, the gap between germline ends came to 16 bases. This CDR3 spans 14 amino acids. Looked up from germline, CDR1 is SEHNR and CDR2 is FQNEAQ (reference sequence).